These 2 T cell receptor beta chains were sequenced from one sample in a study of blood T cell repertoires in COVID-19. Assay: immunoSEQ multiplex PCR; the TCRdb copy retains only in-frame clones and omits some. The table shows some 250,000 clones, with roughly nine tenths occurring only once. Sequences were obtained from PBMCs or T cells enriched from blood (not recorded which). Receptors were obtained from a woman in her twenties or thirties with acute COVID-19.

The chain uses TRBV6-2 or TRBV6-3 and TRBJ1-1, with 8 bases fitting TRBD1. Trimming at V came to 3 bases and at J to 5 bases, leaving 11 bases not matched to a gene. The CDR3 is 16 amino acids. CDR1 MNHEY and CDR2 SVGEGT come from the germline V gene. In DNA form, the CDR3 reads TGTGCCAGCAGTTATGCTACAGGGGGTGGGTCGACTGAAGCTTTCTTT. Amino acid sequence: CASSYATGGGSTEAFF.

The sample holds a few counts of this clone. As DNA, the CDR3 is TGTGCCAGCTCACGGACCTCGGGACAGGGCGACAATGAGCAGTTCTTC. It encodes CASSRTSGQGDNEQFF. This chain connects TRBV18 to TRBJ2-1; 9 bases match TRBD1. This CDR3 comprises 16 residues. Trimming cost V 4 bases and J 5 bases; bases outside gene matches: 9. Germline V gene lookup returns CDR1 KGHSH and CDR2 LQKENI.